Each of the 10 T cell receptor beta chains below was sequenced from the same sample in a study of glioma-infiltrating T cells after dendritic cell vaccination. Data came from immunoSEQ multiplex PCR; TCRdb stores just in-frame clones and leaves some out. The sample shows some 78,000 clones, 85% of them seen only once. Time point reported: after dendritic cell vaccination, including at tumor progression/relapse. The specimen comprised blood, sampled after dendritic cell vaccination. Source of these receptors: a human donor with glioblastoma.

This chain's CDR3 is CASSVGDNKQPQHF. CDR3 DNA: TGTGCCAGCAGCGTGGGGGACAATAAACAGCCCCAGCATTTT. The chain links TRBV9 to TRBJ1-5; tentative D call: TRBD1 (6 bases). Germline CDR1 is SGDLS and CDR2 is YYNGEE. Trimming stripped 2 bases from V and 7 bases from J, with 13 bases between. This CDR3 contains 14 residues. Drawing the rest from reference TRBV9 and TRBJ1-5, the complete variable domain is DSGVTQTPKHLITATGQRVTLRCSPRSGDLSVYWYQQSLDQGLQFLIQYYNGEERAKGNILERFSAQQFPDLHSELNLSSLELGDSALYFCASSVGDNKQPQHFGDGTRLSIL.

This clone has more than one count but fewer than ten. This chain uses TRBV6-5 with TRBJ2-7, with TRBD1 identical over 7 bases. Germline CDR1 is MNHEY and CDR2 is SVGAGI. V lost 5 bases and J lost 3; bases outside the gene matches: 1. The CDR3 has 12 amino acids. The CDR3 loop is CASSGDSYEQYF. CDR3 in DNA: TGTGCCAGCAGTGGGGACAGCTACGAGCAGTACTTC.

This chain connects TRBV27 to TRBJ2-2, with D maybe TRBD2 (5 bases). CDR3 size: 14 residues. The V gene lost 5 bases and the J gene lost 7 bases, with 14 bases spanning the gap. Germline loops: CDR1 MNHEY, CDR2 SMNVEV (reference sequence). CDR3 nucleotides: TGTGCCAGCAGTAAAATACTAGACATCGGGGAGCTGTTTTTT. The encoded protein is CASSKILDIGELFF.

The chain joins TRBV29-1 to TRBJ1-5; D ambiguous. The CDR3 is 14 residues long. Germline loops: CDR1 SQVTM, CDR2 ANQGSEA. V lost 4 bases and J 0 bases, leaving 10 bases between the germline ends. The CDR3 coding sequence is TGCAGCGTTGCCCTTGCCGGTAGCAATCAGCCCCAGCATTTT. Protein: CSVALAGSNQPQHF.

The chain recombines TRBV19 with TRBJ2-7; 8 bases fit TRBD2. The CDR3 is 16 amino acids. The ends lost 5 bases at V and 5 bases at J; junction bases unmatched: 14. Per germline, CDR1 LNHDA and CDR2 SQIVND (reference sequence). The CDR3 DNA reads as TGTGCCAGTAGTTCGTATAGCGGGACGGCGTATAACGAGCAGTACTTC. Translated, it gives CASSSYSGTAYNEQYF.

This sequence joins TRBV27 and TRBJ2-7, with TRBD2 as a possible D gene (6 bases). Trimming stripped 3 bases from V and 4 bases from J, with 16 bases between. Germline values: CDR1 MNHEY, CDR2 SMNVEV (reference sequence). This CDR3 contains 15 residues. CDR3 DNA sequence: TGTGCCAGCAGTTTTGGAACGGGAGCTCCTTACGAGCAGTACTTC. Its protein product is CASSFGTGAPYEQYF.

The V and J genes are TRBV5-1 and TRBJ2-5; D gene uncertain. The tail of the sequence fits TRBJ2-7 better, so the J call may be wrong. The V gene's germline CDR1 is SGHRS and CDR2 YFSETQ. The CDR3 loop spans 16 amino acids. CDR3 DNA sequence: TGCGCCAGCAGCTTGGTCTCCGTCTGGAGTAATCACGAGCAGTACTTC. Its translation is CASSLVSVWSNHEQYF.

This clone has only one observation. CDR3 protein: CASSASVIREQFF. CDR3 coding DNA: TGTGCCAGCAGCGCGTCGGTCATCCGGGAGCAGTTCTTC. This chain links TRBV11-1 with TRBJ2-1; D not certain. CDR1 SGHAT and CDR2 FQDESV come from the germline V gene (reference sequence). This CDR3 comprises 13 residues. V lost 5 bases, J lost 10 bases, and 15 bases lay in between.

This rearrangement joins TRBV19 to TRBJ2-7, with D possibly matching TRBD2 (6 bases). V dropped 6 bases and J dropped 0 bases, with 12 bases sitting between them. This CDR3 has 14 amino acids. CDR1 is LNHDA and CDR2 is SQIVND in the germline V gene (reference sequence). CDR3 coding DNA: TGTGCCAGTAGATCGGGGACTTTCTCCTACGAGCAGTACTTC. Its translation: CASRSGTFSYEQYF.

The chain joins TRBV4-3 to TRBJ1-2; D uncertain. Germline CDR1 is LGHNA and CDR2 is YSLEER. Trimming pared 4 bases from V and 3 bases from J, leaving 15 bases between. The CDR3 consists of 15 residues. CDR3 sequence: CASSLVVGGDYGYTF. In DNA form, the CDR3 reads TGCGCCAGCAGCCTCGTTGTGGGAGGCGACTATGGCTACACCTTC.